This T cell receptor beta chain emerged from a study of blood T cell repertoires in COVID-19. The protocol was immunoSEQ multiplex PCR, while the TCRdb copy is restricted to in-frame clones and leaves out a portion. The sample shows some 31,000 clones, roughly 87% of them seen only once. The CDR3 has 15 residues. V was clipped by 5 bases and J by 7 bases; unmatched bases: 10. From germline, CDR1 is SGHRS and CDR2 YFSETQ. V usage is TRBV5-1 and J usage is TRBJ2-1; TRBD2 agrees at 9 bases. Sequencing was carried out using peripheral blood. This TCR was sampled from a woman aged 55 to 70 with active COVID-19. Written as DNA, the CDR3 is TGCGCCAGCAGACTCGGGACTAGCTCTTCAAATGAGCAGTTCTTC. It translates to CASRLGTSSSNEQFF.